This T cell receptor (beta chain) was captured in a study of T cell repertoires in cytomegalovirus infection (dated by TCRdb to the late 2010s). Regarding the research as a whole: The HLA type of each donor mattered for the analysis, because public TCR beta signatures pointed to carriage of CMV infection along with the matching HLA type.

Comments on this clonotype: This receptor's antigen is unknown. This may come from a read error, since a much larger clone is one base off.

For sequencing, an Illumina HiSeq 1500 was employed. The public reads were run again by TCRdb, first through fastp at Q25 and then through MiXCR, and only productive beta chains were kept. Each record represents a unique CDR3 protein, reported with the most common genes and DNA among its rows. Here the sample has some 600,000 distinct CDR3 sequences; roughly 24% occur a single time. The top ten constitute 8% of the sample. What the study reported, not specific to this receptor: Cumulative frequency of public TCR beta family members discriminated carriers of CMV infection plus the relevant HLA type in this cohort and an independent approximately 350-donor cohort. The ex vivo response was dominated by HLA-C-restricted CMV-specific TCR beta clonotypes, which also provided the single most frequent clonotype in two of eight donors.

The CDR3 contains 12 residues, cysteine and phenylalanine counted. The retained sequence is limited to the CDR3, 36 bases, with the frame set at the first base. The clonotype was recovered from a human donor in good health (CMV status not recorded). Some clones in this sample may be carry-over from other donors' samples. This chain is built from TRBV12-3 or TRBV12-4 and TRBJ1-1, with the D gene not confidently named. What was sequenced was CD8+ T cells from PBMCs. The nucleotides read TGTGACAGCAGTTTGGCGGCAGTAGGAGCTTTCTTT. The resulting protein is CDSSLAAVGAFF.